This T cell receptor beta chain was captured by sequencing in a study of T-cell reconstitution after alpha-beta-depleted transplantation in children. Study findings and constraints: Several hundred expanded graft clones reportedly were the source of alpha-beta T cells about two months after transplant. The origin of high day-60 TCRbeta diversity in some patients lay in surviving recipient T cells and thymic progenitors. T-cell counts and diversity at one year following transplant were attributed mainly to newly produced T cells.

TCRbeta library preparation incorporated unique molecular identifiers. TCRdb called the PCR reads again in MiXCR, with one record for every CDR3 protein. The sample carries roughly 350,000 distinct CDR3 sequences, roughly 15% recorded once. CDR1 and CDR2 (germline): MNHEY, SVGEGT. The CDR3 has 14 amino acids. The junction had 7 bases not matched to a gene; V was cut back by 6 bases and J by 5 bases. A word on this clonotype: Its specificity is unknown.

The rearrangement joins TRBV6-2 or TRBV6-3 to TRBJ2-5, with 9 bases that match TRBD1. The sequenced sample was PBMCs, mostly from graft donor cells, obtained 360 days after TCRalphabeta/CD19-depleted stem cell transplant. The clonotype originates from a male patient aged 2 to 10 who had a stem cell transplant for acute lymphoblastic leukemia, so the T cells may come from the graft donor. This CDR3 reads CASRDRGISETQYF. The DNA for the CDR3 is TGTGCCAGCAGGGACAGGGGAATTTCGGAGACCCAGTACTTC.